Listed here is a single TCR beta chain. The data stem from a study of OX40 agonist ivuxolimab in advanced cancers. Turning to the study itself: Every patient in dose escalation had hepatocellular carcinoma, melanoma, renal cell or head and neck cancer. Among those treated, three patients had partial responses, one with hepatocellular carcinoma and two with cutaneous melanoma.

From germline, CDR1 is SGDLS and CDR2 YYNGEE. Deletions cut 3 bases from V and 1 base from J, with 7 bases between. The CDR3 spans 13 residues. Sequenced by immunoSEQ multiplex PCR; TCRdb stores in-frame clones only, minus some. The sample carries 100,000 or so clones, around 86% recorded once. Specimen: CD4+ or CD8+ T cells sorted from blood, collected in a trial of the OX40 agonist ivuxolimab. V usage is TRBV9 and J usage is TRBJ1-1; D gene ambiguous. The TCR was taken from an adult with an advanced solid tumor such as melanoma, head and neck, liver or kidney cancer. This CDR3 is CASSARSNTEAFF. CDR3 DNA sequence: TGTGCCAGCAGCGCCCGGTCGAACACTGAAGCTTTCTTT.